This T cell receptor beta chain was retrieved from a study of long-term antiretroviral therapy in people with HIV. Study-wide results and caveats: CDR3 length ranges were narrower in HIV repertoires than in controls. Every time point showed a repertoire led by clones expanded before ART.

Every one of the participants with HIV received treatment in the United States. As concerns this clone: Its antigen is not identified.

The assay, immunoSEQ v3.0, was run at survey level. TCRdb's copy holds only in-frame clones and misses some; the assay was immunoSEQ multiplex PCR. Of about 18,000 clones listed, 90% to 95% are singletons. Sequences were derived from unsorted PBMCs, sampled 3 years after starting antiretroviral therapy. The TCR was taken from a man aged 45-65 years with HIV.

CDR3 sequence (DNA): TGCAGCGTTCTTGGGGGGAGGGACACTGAAGCTTTCTTT. This encodes CSVLGGRDTEAFF. The chain couples TRBV29-1 to TRBJ1-1, with a possible D match to TRBD1 (5 bases). The CDR3 is 13 residues long. The V and J ends lost 5 bases and 3 bases respectively, with 13 bases between them. The germline gives CDR1 SQVTM, CDR2 ANQGSEA.